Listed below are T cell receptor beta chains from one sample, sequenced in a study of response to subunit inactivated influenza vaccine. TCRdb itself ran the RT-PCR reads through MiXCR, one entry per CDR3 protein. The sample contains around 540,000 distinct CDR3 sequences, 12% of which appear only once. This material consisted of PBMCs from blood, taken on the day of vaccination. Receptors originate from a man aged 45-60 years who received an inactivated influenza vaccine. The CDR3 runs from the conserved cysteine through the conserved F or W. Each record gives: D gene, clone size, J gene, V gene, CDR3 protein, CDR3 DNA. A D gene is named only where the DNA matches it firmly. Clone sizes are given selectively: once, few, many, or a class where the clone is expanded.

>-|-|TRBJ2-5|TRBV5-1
CASSLHGSGSRKETQYF
TGCGCCAGCAGCTTGCATGGTAGCGGATCCCGGAAAGAGACCCAGTACTTC
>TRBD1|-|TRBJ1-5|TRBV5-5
CASSNSTGGNHPQHF
TGTGCCAGCTCCAACTCCACAGGGGGCAATCATCCCCAGCATTTT
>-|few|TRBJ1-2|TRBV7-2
CASSLRTVNYGYTF
TGTGCCAGCAGCTTGCGGACAGTTAACTATGGCTACACCTTC
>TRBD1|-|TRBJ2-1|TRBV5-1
CASSLATGTGNYNEQFF
TGCGCCAGCAGCTTGGCAACCGGGACAGGGAATTACAATGAGCAGTTCTTC
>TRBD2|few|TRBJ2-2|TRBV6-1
CASSGTSGRAVTGELFF
TGTGCCAGCAGTGGGACTAGCGGGAGGGCCGTGACCGGGGAGCTGTTTTTT
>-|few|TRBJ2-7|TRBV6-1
CASSHRDPSYEQYF
TGTGCCAGCAGTCATAGGGACCCCTCCTACGAGCAGTACTTC
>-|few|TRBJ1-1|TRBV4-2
CASSQDVNRNTEAFF
TGTGCCAGCAGCCAAGATGTGAACAGGAACACTGAAGCTTTCTTT
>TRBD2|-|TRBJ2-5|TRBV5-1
CASSLSGGTQETQYF
TGCGCCAGCAGCCTTTCGGGGGGGACACAAGAGACCCAGTACTTC
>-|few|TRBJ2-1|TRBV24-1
CATSVRANEQFF
TGTGCCACCAGTGTTAGGGCCAATGAGCAGTTCTTC
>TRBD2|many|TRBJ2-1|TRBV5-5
CASSPAAMTSGYNEQFF
TGTGCCAGCAGCCCGGCAGCGATGACTAGCGGATACAATGAGCAGTTCTTC
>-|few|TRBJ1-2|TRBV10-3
CAISETGVDGYTF
TGTGCCATCAGTGAGACGGGGGTTGATGGCTACACCTTC
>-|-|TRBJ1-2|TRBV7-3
CASSAYPGDSYGYTF
TGTGCCAGCAGCGCATACCCAGGGGATAGCTATGGCTACACCTTC
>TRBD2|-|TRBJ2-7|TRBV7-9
CASSLGRGLTNYEQYF
TGTGCCAGCAGCTTAGGCCGGGGACTAACCAACTACGAGCAGTACTTC
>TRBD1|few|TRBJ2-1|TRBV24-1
CATPGTDLHRYEQFF
TGTGCCACCCCGGGGACAGACTTGCATCGGTATGAGCAGTTCTTC
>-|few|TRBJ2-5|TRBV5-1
CASSPGGGLETQYF
TGCGCCAGCAGCCCAGGGGGGGGCCTAGAGACCCAGTACTTC
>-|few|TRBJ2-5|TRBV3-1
CASSQGGGLGETQYF
TGTGCCAGCAGCCAAGGAGGCGGGTTGGGGGAGACCCAGTACTTC
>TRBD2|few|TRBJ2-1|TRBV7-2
CASSLVGTSVREQFF
TGTGCCAGCAGCTTAGTTGGGACTAGCGTTCGTGAGCAGTTCTTC
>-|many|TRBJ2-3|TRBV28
CARWSTASTDTQYF
TGTGCCAGATGGTCGACGGCTAGCACAGATACGCAGTATTTT
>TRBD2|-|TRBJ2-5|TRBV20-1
CSASMASGRQETQYF
TGCAGTGCTAGTATGGCTAGCGGGAGACAAGAGACCCAGTACTTC
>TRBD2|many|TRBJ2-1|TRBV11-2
CASSLLFSGGLIYNEQFF
TGTGCCAGCAGCTTATTATTCAGCGGGGGGCTGATATACAATGAGCAGTTCTTC
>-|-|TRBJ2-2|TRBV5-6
CASSWLLADSTGELFF
TGTGCCAGCAGCTGGTTGTTGGCGGACAGCACCGGGGAGCTGTTTTTT
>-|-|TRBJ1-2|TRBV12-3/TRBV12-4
CASSLSGSGYTF
TGTGCCAGCAGTTTGTCAGGGAGCGGCTACACCTTC
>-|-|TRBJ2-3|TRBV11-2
CASSLKDLGWDTQYF
TGTGCCAGCAGCTTAAAAGACCTTGGATGGGATACGCAGTATTTT
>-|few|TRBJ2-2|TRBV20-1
CSANGRGTNTGELFF
TGCAGTGCCAACGGCCGGGGGACTAACACCGGGGAGCTGTTTTTT
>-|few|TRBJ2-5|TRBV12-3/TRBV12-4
CASSFGMQETQYF
TGTGCCAGCAGTTTTGGGATGCAAGAGACCCAGTACTTC
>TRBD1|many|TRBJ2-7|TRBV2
CASSDIWTGTREQYF
TGTGCCAGCAGTGACATCTGGACAGGGACCCGCGAGCAGTACTTC
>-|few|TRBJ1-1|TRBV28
CASTLGGLGTEAFF
TGTGCCAGCACCCTAGGGGGGTTGGGCACTGAAGCTTTCTTT
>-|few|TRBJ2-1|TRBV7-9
CASSLDWGEQFF
TGTGCCAGCAGCTTAGATTGGGGGGAGCAGTTCTTC
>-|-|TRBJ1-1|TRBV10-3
CAITGGLGMNTEAFF
TGTGCCATCACTGGGGGGCTTGGTATGAACACTGAAGCTTTCTTT
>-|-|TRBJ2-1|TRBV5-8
CASSRGQGGNSYNEQFF
TGTGCCAGCAGCCGCGGGCAGGGTGGTAACTCCTACAATGAGCAGTTCTTC
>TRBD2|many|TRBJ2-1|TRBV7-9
CASSVTSGGVNEQFF
TGTGCCAGCAGCGTAACTAGCGGGGGAGTGAATGAGCAGTTCTTC
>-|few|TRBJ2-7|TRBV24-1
CATSDLDSYEQYF
TGTGCCACCAGTGATTTAGACTCCTACGAGCAGTACTTC
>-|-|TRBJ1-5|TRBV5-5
CASSFSSRLNQPQHF
TGTGCCAGCAGCTTTTCCTCCCGTCTCAATCAGCCCCAGCATTTT
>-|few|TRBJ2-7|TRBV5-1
CASSFTGGASGRLSYEQYF
TGCGCCAGCAGCTTCACAGGGGGCGCAAGCGGGAGGCTATCCTACGAGCAGTACTTC
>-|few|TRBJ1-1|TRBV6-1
CASTDSGLLNTEAFF
TGTGCCAGCACCGATTCAGGGTTGCTGAACACTGAAGCTTTCTTT
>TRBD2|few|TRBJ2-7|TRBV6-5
CASSYSGGGNYEQYF
TGTGCCAGCAGTTACTCGGGGGGGGGGAACTACGAGCAGTACTTC
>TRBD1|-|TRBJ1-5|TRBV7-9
CASSMTGENQPQHF
TGTGCCAGCAGCATGACAGGGGAGAATCAGCCCCAGCATTTT
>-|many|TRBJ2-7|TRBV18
CASSSWLSYEQYF
TGTGCCAGCTCAAGTTGGCTCTCCTACGAGCAGTACTTC
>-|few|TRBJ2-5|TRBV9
CASSVARDRHQKETQYF
TGTGCCAGCAGCGTAGCTCGAGACAGGCACCAAAAAGAGACCCAGTACTTC
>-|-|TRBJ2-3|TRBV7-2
CASSPFAGSATDTQYF
TGTGCCAGCAGCCCCTTCGCGGGGTCGGCCACAGATACGCAGTATTTT
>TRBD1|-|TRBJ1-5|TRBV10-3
CAISGQGSSQPQHF
TGTGCCATCAGCGGACAGGGTTCGAGTCAGCCCCAGCATTTT
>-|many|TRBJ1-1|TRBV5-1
CASRSDTEAFF
TGCGCCAGCAGATCAGACACTGAAGCTTTCTTT
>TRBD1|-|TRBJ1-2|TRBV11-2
CASSLVAGGTGDFYGYTF
TGTGCCAGCAGCTTAGTAGCGGGCGGGACAGGCGACTTCTATGGCTACACCTTC
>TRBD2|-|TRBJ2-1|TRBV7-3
CASSSGRAEQFF
TGTGCCAGCTCAAGCGGGAGGGCTGAGCAGTTCTTC
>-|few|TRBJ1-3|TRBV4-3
CASSQLGGARNTIYF
TGCGCCAGCAGCCAACTCGGGGGGGCCCGGAACACCATATATTTT
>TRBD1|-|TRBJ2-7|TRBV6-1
CASTRRTGTFEQYF
TGTGCCAGCACCCGACGGACAGGGACGTTCGAGCAGTACTTC
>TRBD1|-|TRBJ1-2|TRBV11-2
CASSTNRGVGYTF
TGTGCCAGCAGTACCAACAGGGGAGTTGGCTACACCTTC
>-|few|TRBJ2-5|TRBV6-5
CASSNRGLQETQYF
TGTGCCAGCAGTAACCGGGGCCTCCAAGAGACCCAGTACTTC
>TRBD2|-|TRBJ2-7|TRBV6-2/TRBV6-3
CASSDRPGTSGSYEQYF
TGTGCCAGCAGTGACCGACCCGGGACTAGCGGCTCCTACGAGCAGTACTTC
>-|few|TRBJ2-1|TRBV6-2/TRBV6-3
CASSPDSLSYNEQFF
TGTGCCAGCAGCCCGGACAGCCTCTCCTACAATGAGCAGTTCTTC
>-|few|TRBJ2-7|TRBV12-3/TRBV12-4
CASSFGAGFYEQYF
TGTGCCAGCAGTTTCGGGGCGGGGTTCTACGAGCAGTACTTC
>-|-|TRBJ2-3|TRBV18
CASSPGALDTQYF
TGTGCCAGCTCACCGGGGGCTTTGGATACGCAGTATTTT